In this sample, the clone carrying this T cell receptor beta chain turned up many times. Its specificity is not known. TCRdb itself ran the 5' RACE reads through MiXCR, one entry per CDR3 protein. The sample has 150,000 to 200,000 distinct CDR3 sequences; over 10% are singletons. These data are taken from a study of CD8 T cells in ankylosing spondylitis. Study-wide findings and caveats: Reactive arthritis synovial fluid and blood previously showed some of these motif variants.

The CDR3 loop spans 17 amino acids. The J segment lost 2 bases and the V segment lost 5 bases, leaving 7 bases of the junction unmatched. The clonotype was recovered from a female donor with ankylosing spondylitis or in good health (not recorded which). The chain employs TRBV12-3 or TRBV12-4 and TRBJ2-1; 12 positions match TRBD2. Sequencing was done on a sample of blood, either unsorted or a sorted T cell fraction (not recorded which). The CDR3 sequence is CASSTRLAGAPYNEQFF. The CDR3 bases are TGTGCCAGCAGTACTCGACTAGCGGGAGCACCCTACAATGAGCAGTTCTTC.